Listed here are 11 T cell receptor beta chains from one sample, sequenced in a study of STAT5B mutations in CD4+ large granular lymphocyte leukemia. Here immunoSEQ multiplex PCR was the method, and the copy in TCRdb shows in-frame clones only, minus some. The sample yields over 45,000 clones, roughly two thirds seen once. Sequencing was performed on CD4+ T cells from blood buffy coats. These receptors were taken from a human donor in good health.

This chain links TRBV10-3 with TRBJ2-2; 14 nucleotides line up with TRBD2. The CDR3 spans 19 residues. The trim removed 3 bases at V and 0 bases at J, leaving 6 bases unmatched. Germline CDR1 reads ENHRY; CDR2 reads SYGVKD. The CDR3 region is CAISDGLAGGHANTGELFF. CDR3 coding DNA: TGTGCCATCAGTGATGGACTAGCGGGGGGCCACGCGAACACCGGGGAGCTGTTTTTT.

The chain links TRBV7-3 to TRBJ2-3, with 11 bases lining up with TRBD2. The CDR3 is made up of 15 amino acids. Trimming cost V 5 bases and J 1 base; bases outside gene matches: 2. CDR1 and CDR2 (germline): SGHTA, FQGTGA. CDR3 residues: CASSQGLAGTDTQYF. CDR3 DNA: TGTGCCAGCAGCCAGGGACTAGCGGGCACAGATACGCAGTATTTT. Full variable domain (rest looked up from reference TRBV7-3 and TRBJ2-3): GAGVSQTPSNKVTEKGKYVELRCDPISGHTALYWYRQSLGQGPEFLIYFQGTGAADDSGLPNDRFFAVRPEGSVSTLKIQRTERGDSAVYLCASSQGLAGTDTQYFGPGTRLTVL.

This chain connects TRBV5-1 to TRBJ1-2; D is uncertain. This CDR3 is 13 amino acids long. Per germline, CDR1 SGHRS and CDR2 YFSETQ. The V end was cut by 4 bases, the J end by 8 bases, with 15 bases between. CDR3: CASSDGEGGGYTF. The CDR3 DNA is TGCGCCAGCAGCGACGGGGAGGGAGGCGGCTACACCTTC.

The genes are TRBV19 and TRBJ2-2; tentatively, D is TRBD2 (6 bases). Germline-derived CDR1 and CDR2 are LNHDA and SQIVND (reference sequence). The CDR3 covers 16 residues. Trimming shortened V by 5 bases and J by 5 bases, and 18 bases separated the two germline ends. CDR3 residues: CASSPMGGTKTGELFF. The CDR3 DNA follows: TGTGCCAGTAGTCCTATGGGGGGTACTAAGACCGGGGAGCTGTTTTTT.

The chain is built from TRBV19 and TRBJ1-1, with TRBD1 as a possible D gene (5 bases). CDR1 is LNHDA, CDR2 SQIVND, per germline (reference sequence). CDR3 length: 14 amino acids. The V and J ends lost 6 bases and 4 bases respectively, with 15 bases between them. This CDR3 is CASRREGRGTEAFF. CDR3 sequence (DNA): TGTGCCAGTAGACGGGAAGGGAGGGGCACTGAAGCTTTCTTT.

The chain recombines TRBV6-5 with TRBJ1-5; D unclear. With 2 bases removed from V and 5 bases from J, the gap between germline ends came to 10 bases. Germline loops: CDR1 MNHEY, CDR2 SVGAGI. The CDR3 extends over 14 amino acids. CDR3 loop: CASSYVLGDQPQHF. CDR3 bases: TGTGCCAGCAGTTACGTACTCGGGGATCAGCCCCAGCATTTT.

This CDR3 reads CASSSPRETQYF. The CDR3 DNA is TGTGCCAGCAGCTCTCCACGAGAGACCCAGTACTTC. This chain joins TRBV7-8 and TRBJ2-5; D gene ambiguous. The CDR3 runs 12 residues. The V end lost 4 bases, the J end lost 4 bases, and 7 bases lay between the germline ends. CDR1 is SGHVS, CDR2 FQNEAQ, per germline.

The gene calls are TRBV28 and TRBJ2-3; maybe TRBD1 (6 bases). Germline V gives CDR1 MDHEN, CDR2 SYDVKM. The CDR3 is 13 residues long. V was shortened by 7 bases and J by 1 base, with 9 bases between the two germline ends. Written as DNA, the CDR3 is TGTGCCAGCATCGCAGGGGGCACAGATACGCAGTATTTT. It translates to CASIAGGTDTQYF. Using reference TRBV28 and TRBJ2-3 for the parts outside the CDR3, the full variable domain is DVKVTQSSRYLVKRTGEKVFLECVQDMDHENMFWYRQDPGLGLRLIYFSYDVKMKEKGDIPEGYSVSREKKERFSLILESASTNQTSMYLCASIAGGTDTQYFGPGTRLTVL.

This chain connects TRBV30 to TRBJ1-3; D not resolved. The CDR3 extends over 13 amino acids. Germline loops: CDR1 GTSNPN, CDR2 SVGIG (reference sequence). V lost 3 bases, J lost 5 bases, and 11 bases lay in between. CDR3 bases: TGTGCCTGGAGGCCCCCGGTACGAAACACCATATATTTT. It encodes CAWRPPVRNTIYF. Variable domain in full (rest from reference TRBV30 and TRBJ1-3): SQTIHQWPATLVQPVGSPLSLECTVEGTSNPNLYWYRQAAGRGLQLLFYSVGIGQISSEVPQNLSASRPQDRQFILSSKKLLLSDSGFYLCAWRPPVRNTIYFGEGSWLTVV.

In its sample, this clone was seen once. The V gene is TRBV18, the J gene TRBJ1-4; no firm D call. CDR3 size: 16 residues. V was clipped by 6 bases and J by 0 bases, with 14 bases between them. Germline CDR1 KGHSH, CDR2 LQKENI. The CDR3 DNA reads as TGTGCCAGCTCCCGCCTCTCCCGGGCAACTAATGAAAAACTGTTTTTT. It yields the protein CASSRLSRATNEKLFF.

This chain links TRBV6-5 with TRBJ1-1, with D possibly being TRBD1 (5 bases). CDR3 length: 15 residues. CDR1 is MNHEY, CDR2 SVGAGI, per germline. The V gene lost 5 bases and the J gene lost 3 bases, with 16 bases spanning the gap. CDR3 protein: CASSGAGQGDTEAFF. For the CDR3, the DNA is TGTGCCAGCAGTGGCGCAGGGCAGGGAGACACTGAAGCTTTCTTT.